This T cell receptor (beta chain) was captured in a study of T cells after yellow fever vaccination (dated by TCRdb to between 2018 and 2020). Background for the entire study: The SMART-Seq v4 Ultra Low Input RNA kit was used to prepare libraries from fractions with low cell numbers. To follow T-cell clones before and after primary and booster YFV17D yellow fever vaccination, bulk TCR alpha and beta repertoires were sequenced over time. Two healthy male donors made up the cohort, one aged 18 to 30 years and the other aged 30 to 40 years. Bulk PBMC replicates and cell subsets were isolated from blood drawn at multiple timepoints before and after both primary and secondary immunization. General findings and caveats noted by the study authors: The secondary T-cell response was weaker than the primary response but faster, peaking on day 5 instead of day 15. Because abundant contaminating clonotypes from the bulk population could be contained in FACS-sorted repertoires, computational filtering was required. Because the study included only a couple of donors, the extent to which the findings can be generalized is limited. Most clones expanded after primary vaccination (approximately 97% of CD4 and around 88% of CD8) were re-detected after the booster, suggesting that broad memory maintenance occurred. A small share of clonotypes was detected in both CD4 and CD8 compartments, with the overlap likely arising from convergent recombination.

On this clonotype: The target of this receptor is not known. Base-call qualities are not available, and no considerably larger clone is one nucleotide away.

Reads for this sample came from an Illumina NovaSeq 6000. TCR cDNA was synthesized by 5'RACE template switching, which introduced a universal primer site and unique molecular identifiers. Priming of cDNA synthesis was performed from both the TCR alpha and TCR beta constant segments. Library amplification used two PCR steps, and the second PCR step added sample barcodes and sequencing adapters. Libraries were sequenced on Illumina HiSeq 2500 (2x100 bp) or NovaSeq (2x150 bp). Per the original workflow: Reads were demultiplexed and collapsed into UMI consensus sequences with MIGEC, and V(D)J alignment was performed with MiXCR. Clonotypes responding to the vaccine were identified with edgeR on replicate PBMC samples, with the criteria of FDR below 0.01 and a log2 fold change above 5 up to day 15. Each bulk clonotype received a CD4 or CD8 identity based on whether the sequenced CD4 or CD8 repertoire contained that clonotype at higher abundance. TCRdb trimmed the raw reads at Q25, called clones with MiXCR and kept productive beta chains. Rows merge per CDR3 protein into single entries with the most common DNA and genes. TCRdb assigned the V and J calls; the authors' analysis was not used. Counted in this sample were some 150,000 distinct CDR3 sequences; about a tenth of them appeared once. The ten biggest clones cover roughly 33% of the sample.

Per the publication, the treatment or condition label means: live attenuated yellow fever vaccine strain. A standard Ficoll-Paque protocol was used to isolate PBMCs from peripheral blood. Dynabeads CD4 and CD8 positive selection kits were used to isolate CD4 and CD8 T-cell fractions. RNA was extracted with TriZol from bulk PBMCs, CD4 and CD8 fractions, and dextramer-positive and dextramer-negative fractions. The specimen was CD8+ T cells sorted from PBMCs, collected 45 days after the yellow fever booster vaccination. The clonotype was recovered from a young man who received the YFV17D yellow fever vaccine.

The CDR3 loop reads CASTTDRGLETQYF. DNA sequence: TGTGCCAGCACCACCGACAGGGGGCTAGAGACCCAGTACTTC. The chain couples TRBV6-2 or TRBV6-3 to TRBJ2-5, with 10 junctional bases fitting TRBD1. From the cysteine through the phenylalanine, the CDR3 covers 14 amino acids. The kept DNA is CDR3 alone, 42 bases in frame from the first base. From V the trimming removes 7 bases and from J it removes 4 bases, while the gene matches leave 6 bases of the junction unaccounted for. For CDR1 and CDR2, the germline V gene lists MNHEY and SVGEGT.